This section outlines one T cell receptor beta chain sequence together with its context. This record comes from a study of TIL therapy for anti-PD-1-resistant metastatic lung cancer. The libraries were made with immunoSEQ v3. Each library reached 1.5 million to 2.5 million read pairs, or about 5-6 million at deep level. Here immunoSEQ multiplex PCR was the method, and the copy in TCRdb shows in-frame clones only, minus some. The sample has approximately 27,000 clones; about two thirds are singletons. Time point noted: pre-treatment sample, taken before nivolumab and TIL therapy. Tumor tissue came from excised metastases, mostly pleural nodules or supraclavicular lymph nodes. CDR3 length equals 15 residues. Germline CDR1 SNHLY, CDR2 FYNNEI. Between the trimmed V and J ends, which lost 4 bases and 7 bases, there was a span of 14 bases.

Sample: tumor tissue, taken at baseline. The genes are TRBV2 and TRBJ1-6; unclear D gene. The sequence came from a person aged 25-80 years with non-small cell lung cancer. Here the CDR3 reads CASSGRGLGNSPLHF. CDR3 in DNA: TGTGCCAGCAGTGGTCGAGGGTTGGGCAATTCACCCCTCCACTTT. Supplemented by reference TRBV2 and TRBJ1-6, the full variable domain reads EPEVTQTPSHQVTQMGQEVILRCVPISNHLYFYWYRQILGQKVEFLVSFYNNEISEKSEIFDDQFSVERPDGSNFTLKIRSTKLEDSAMYFCASSGRGLGNSPLHFGNGTRLTVT.